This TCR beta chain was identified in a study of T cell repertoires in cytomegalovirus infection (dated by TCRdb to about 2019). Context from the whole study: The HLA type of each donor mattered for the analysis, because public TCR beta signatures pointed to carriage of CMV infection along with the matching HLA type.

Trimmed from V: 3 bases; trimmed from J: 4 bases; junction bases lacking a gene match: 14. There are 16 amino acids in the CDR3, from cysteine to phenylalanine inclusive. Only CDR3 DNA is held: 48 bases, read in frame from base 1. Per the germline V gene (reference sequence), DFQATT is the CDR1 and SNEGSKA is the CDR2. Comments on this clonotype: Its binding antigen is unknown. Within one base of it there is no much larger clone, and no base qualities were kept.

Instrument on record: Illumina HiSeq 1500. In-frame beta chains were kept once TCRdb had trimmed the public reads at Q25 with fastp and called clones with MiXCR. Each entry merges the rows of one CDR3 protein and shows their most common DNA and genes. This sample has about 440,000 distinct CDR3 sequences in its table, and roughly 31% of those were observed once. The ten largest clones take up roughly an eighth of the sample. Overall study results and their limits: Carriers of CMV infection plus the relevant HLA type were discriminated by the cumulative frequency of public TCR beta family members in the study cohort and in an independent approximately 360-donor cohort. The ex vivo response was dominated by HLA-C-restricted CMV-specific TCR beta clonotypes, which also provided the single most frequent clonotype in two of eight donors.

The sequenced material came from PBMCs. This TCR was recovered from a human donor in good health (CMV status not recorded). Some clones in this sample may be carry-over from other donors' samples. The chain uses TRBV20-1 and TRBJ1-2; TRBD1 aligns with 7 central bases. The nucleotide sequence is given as TGCAGTGCTAGGGACCCCGACAGGGCTATTACCTATGGCTACACCTTC. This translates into CSARDPDRAITYGYTF.